The 21 T cell receptor beta chains given below trace back to one sample, sequenced in a study of cytomegalovirus exposure and HLA in healthy donors. Sequencing was performed with immunoSEQ multiplex PCR; in TCRdb, only in-frame clones are kept and a portion is missing. This table has fewer than 120,000 clones, over 75% appearing once. Specimen: PBMCs. The receptors derive from a woman in her thirties in good health and CMV-seropositive.

The chain recombines TRBV2 with TRBJ1-5, with unresolved D. Between the trimmed V and J ends, which lost 6 bases and 0 bases, there was a span of 12 bases. This CDR3 has 15 amino acids. Per germline, CDR1 SNHLY and CDR2 FYNNEI. DNA of the CDR3: TGTGCCAGCAGGGAAACGGGTGATAGCAATCAGCCCCAGCATTTT. The encoded protein is CASRETGDSNQPQHF.

The rearrangement uses TRBV7-2 and TRBJ1-1; 9 nucleotides line up with TRBD1. The CDR3 loop spans 15 amino acids. Germline lookup yields CDR1 SGHTA and CDR2 FQGNSA. Trimming at V came to 5 bases and at J to 5 bases, leaving 9 bases not matched to a gene. In nucleotides, the CDR3 is TGTGCCAGCAGCCCAACAGGGGGCGTTTGGACTGAAGCTTTCTTT. Encoded protein: CASSPTGGVWTEAFF.

This sequence joins TRBV30 and TRBJ1-1; D unresolved. CDR1 and CDR2 from the germline V gene are GTSNPN and SVGIG (reference sequence). The germline V and J ends were trimmed by 0 bases and 4 bases, with 15 bases remaining between them. The CDR3 has 15 amino acids. The chain's CDR3 is CAWSVLPGPGTEAFF. CDR3 coding DNA: TGTGCCTGGAGTGTATTGCCGGGTCCGGGCACTGAAGCTTTCTTT.

This chain uses TRBV29-1 with TRBJ1-2; TRBD1 agrees at 7 bases. Germline V lookup: CDR1 SQVTM, CDR2 ANQGSEA. The trim removed 4 bases at V and 4 bases at J, leaving 9 bases unmatched. The CDR3 covers 14 residues. CDR3 protein: CSVGPGTVIYGYTF. The CDR3 DNA follows: TGCAGCGTTGGGCCCGGGACAGTGATCTATGGCTACACCTTC. Complete variable domain (other parts from reference TRBV29-1 and TRBJ1-2): SAVISQKPSRDICQRGTSLTIQCQVDSQVTMMFWYRQQPGQSLTLIATANQGSEATYESGFVIDKFPISRPNLTFSTLTVSNMSPEDSSIYLCSVGPGTVIYGYTFGSGTRLTVV.

V usage is TRBV7-8 and J usage is TRBJ2-1; 10 bases are a match to TRBD1. The CDR3 covers 14 residues. The J segment lost 6 bases and the V segment lost 3 bases, leaving 2 bases of the junction unmatched. The germline gives CDR1 SGHVS, CDR2 FQNEAQ. The CDR3 nucleotides read TGTGCCAGCAGCTTGGGGACAGGGGCCAATGAGCAGTTCTTC. Amino acids: CASSLGTGANEQFF.

The V gene is TRBV4-1, the J gene TRBJ2-1; 13 bases are a match to TRBD2. Germline lookup yields CDR1 MGHRA and CDR2 YSYEKL. This CDR3 comprises 18 residues. V lost 3 bases, J lost 6 bases, and 11 bases stayed unmatched. Here the CDR3 reads CASSHPGLAGALGNEQFF. The CDR3 DNA sequence: TGCGCCAGCAGCCACCCCGGACTAGCGGGGGCCCTAGGCAATGAGCAGTTCTTC.

The count of this clone is one. The V and J genes are TRBV27 and TRBJ2-3, with a weak D call TRBD2 (6 bases). V gave up 8 bases and J gave up 2 bases, with 20 bases separating them. Germline V lookup: CDR1 MNHEY, CDR2 SMNVEV (reference sequence). The CDR3 extends over 16 amino acids. The CDR3 reads CASAHPIAGSTDTQYF. CDR3 nucleotides: TGTGCCAGCGCCCACCCGATCGCGGGGTCCACAGATACGCAGTATTTT.

J is TRBJ2-7 and V is TRBV7-6, with 7 bases aligning to TRBD1. Trimming cost V 3 bases and J 0 bases; bases outside gene matches: 2. The CDR3 has 14 residues. The germline CDR1 and CDR2 sequences are SGHVS and FNYEAQ. The CDR3 sequence: CASSFGTASYEQYF. Here the CDR3 DNA reads TGTGCCAGCAGCTTCGGGACAGCCTCCTACGAGCAGTACTTC. The entire variable domain, with the rest obtained from reference TRBV7-6 and TRBJ2-7, is as follows: GAGVSQSPRYKVTKRGQDVALRCDPISGHVSLYWYRQALGQGPEFLTYFNYEAQQDKSGLPNDRFSAERPEGSISTLTIQRTEQRDSAMYRCASSFGTASYEQYFGPGTRLTVT.

This clone was recorded only once. The rearrangement links TRBV28 to TRBJ1-2; 7 bases are shared with TRBD1. J gave up 4 bases and V 6 bases, and 5 bases lay outside the gene matches. This CDR3 contains 13 residues. CDR1 is MDHEN, CDR2 SYDVKM, per germline. The CDR3 bases are TGTGCCAGCAGCGGCCGACAGGGCTATGGCTACACCTTC. This encodes CASSGRQGYGYTF.

The chain has TRBV9 and TRBJ1-4; D unclear. V was cut by 0 bases and J by 2 bases, with 11 bases left in between. This CDR3 is 16 amino acids long. Germline CDR1 is SGDLS and CDR2 is YYNGEE. This CDR3 is CASSVVSSDTNEKLFF. Written as DNA, the CDR3 is TGTGCCAGCAGCGTAGTTAGCAGCGACACTAATGAAAAACTGTTTTTT. Variable domain in full (rest from reference TRBV9 and TRBJ1-4): DSGVTQTPKHLITATGQRVTLRCSPRSGDLSVYWYQQSLDQGLQFLIQYYNGEERAKGNILERFSAQQFPDLHSELNLSSLELGDSALYFCASSVVSSDTNEKLFFGSGTQLSVL.

The chain couples TRBV4-2 to TRBJ2-2, with D possibly being TRBD2 (7 bases). There are 15 residues in the CDR3. Looked up from germline, CDR1 is LGHNA and CDR2 is YNFKEQ. Trimming stripped 3 bases from V and 4 bases from J, with 12 bases between. The CDR3 sequence is CASSHSGEGTGELFF. The CDR3 DNA reads as TGTGCCAGCAGCCATTCAGGGGAGGGCACCGGGGAGCTGTTTTTT.

V usage is TRBV4-1 and J usage is TRBJ2-3, with TRBD1 matching 12 bases. There are 13 residues in the CDR3. The V gene end was trimmed by 8 bases and the J gene end by 6 bases; junction bases not matched to a gene: 3. Germline V gives CDR1 MGHRA, CDR2 YSYEKL. Here the CDR3 DNA reads TGCGCCAGCCGGGACAGGGGGCGGGATACGCAGTATTTT. Translating gives CASRDRGRDTQYF.

This clone was recorded once. This chain joins TRBV6-6 and TRBJ2-1; 9 positions match TRBD2. The CDR3 spans 15 residues. Looked up from germline, CDR1 is MNHNY and CDR2 is SVGAGI (reference sequence). V trimming: 5 bases; J trimming: 5 bases; junction bases outside the gene matches: 7. The CDR3 coding sequence is TGTGCCAGCAGTAATACCGGGACTAGCCACAATGAGCAGTTCTTC. Translating gives CASSNTGTSHNEQFF.

V usage is TRBV28 and J usage is TRBJ2-1; D is unclear. This CDR3 has 11 residues. Between the trimmed V and J ends, which lost 9 bases and 9 bases, there was a span of 12 bases. The germline gives CDR1 MDHEN, CDR2 SYDVKM. The DNA of the CDR3 is TGTGCCAGTTCAACAGTATCTGAGCAGTTCTTC. Residues: CASSTVSEQFF.

The chain recombines TRBV5-6 with TRBJ2-1; no reliable D call. V was clipped by 2 bases and J by 3 bases, with 15 bases between them. The CDR3 length is 16 residues. CDR1 is SGHDT, CDR2 YYEEEE, per germline. As DNA, the CDR3 is TGTGCCAGCAGCTTATATTTGAGCGATATCTACAATGAGCAGTTCTTC. This translates into CASSLYLSDIYNEQFF. The complete variable domain, with remaining parts taken from reference TRBV5-6 and TRBJ2-1, reads DAGVTQSPTHLIKTRGQQVTLRCSPKSGHDTVSWYQQALGQGPQFIFQYYEEEERQRGNFPDRFSGHQFPNYSSELNVNALLLGDSALYLCASSLYLSDIYNEQFFGPGTRLTVL.

This chain connects TRBV4-2 to TRBJ2-1, with TRBD2 matching over 12 bases. The CDR3 covers 16 residues. The germline V gene has CDR1 LGHNA and CDR2 YNFKEQ. With 0 bases clipped from V and 8 bases from J, the junction kept 5 bases outside the gene matches. The CDR3 DNA is TGTGCCAGCAGCCAAGAACCACTAGCGGGGGGCGATGAGCAGTTCTTC. This codes for CASSQEPLAGGDEQFF.

This clone was counted a single time. The J gene is TRBJ2-5, the V gene TRBV2, with 9 bases identical to TRBD2. This CDR3 has 16 amino acids. With 3 bases clipped from V and 2 bases from J, the junction kept 7 bases outside the gene matches. Germline CDR1 reads SNHLY; CDR2 reads FYNNEI. CDR3 nucleotides: TGTGCCAGCAGTGAGGTGATAGCGGGGGAGCAAGAGACCCAGTACTTC. Its protein product is CASSEVIAGEQETQYF. The whole variable domain, remainder taken from reference TRBV2 and TRBJ2-5, is EPEVTQTPSHQVTQMGQEVILRCVPISNHLYFYWYRQILGQKVEFLVSFYNNEISEKSEIFDDQFSVERPDGSNFTLKIRSTKLEDSAMYFCASSEVIAGEQETQYFGPGTRLLVL.

The chain has TRBV7-2 and TRBJ2-7; D uncertain. Germline V gives CDR1 SGHTA, CDR2 FQGNSA. The CDR3 has 14 amino acids. Trimming removed 5 bases at V and 6 bases at J, with 17 bases between. The CDR3 DNA sequence: TGTGCCAGCAGCCCCTCACATTGGAGTTCCGAGCAGTACTTC. It encodes CASSPSHWSSEQYF.

V usage is TRBV2 and J usage is TRBJ2-5; D may be TRBD2 (5 bases). The CDR3 has 13 residues. Germline V CDR1 and CDR2: SNHLY, FYNNEI. V lost 5 bases, J lost 1 base, and 8 bases lay in between. The CDR3 reads CASSRLIQETQYF. The CDR3 region has the DNA TGTGCCAGCAGTCGACTAATCCAAGAGACCCAGTACTTC. Variable domain in full (rest from reference TRBV2 and TRBJ2-5): EPEVTQTPSHQVTQMGQEVILRCVPISNHLYFYWYRQILGQKVEFLVSFYNNEISEKSEIFDDQFSVERPDGSNFTLKIRSTKLEDSAMYFCASSRLIQETQYFGPGTRLLVL.

The V call is TRBV7-9, the J call TRBJ2-7, with D tentatively TRBD2 (7 bases). Germline V gives CDR1 SEHNR, CDR2 FQNEAQ (reference sequence). This CDR3 spans 14 amino acids. V was cut by 0 bases and J by 4 bases, with 10 bases left in between. The CDR3 DNA is TGTGCCAGCAGCTTAGCGGGGGGGCCTTACGAGCAGTACTTC. It specifies CASSLAGGPYEQYF.

The gene calls are TRBV28 and TRBJ2-1; the match to TRBD1 covers 11 bases. The CDR3 length is 17 residues. Germline V gene sequence: CDR1 MDHEN, CDR2 SYDVKM. J lost 0 bases, V lost 6 bases, and 7 bases had no gene match. The DNA for the CDR3 is TGTGCCAGCAGGGACAGGGGGCGTTGGAGCTCCTACAATGAGCAGTTCTTC. Translation gives CASRDRGRWSSYNEQFF.